A single T cell receptor beta chain is shown here with its context. Antigen unknown. The data stem from a study of T cell repertoires in aging, cancer and after chemotherapy. Study-wide context: Repeat sampling of healthy donors over several months to years showed clear clonal overlap. General observations from the study: Rebound thymic output was suggested by rising median generation probability during chemotherapy in each cancer cohort. Immunological memory after chemotherapy cannot be judged from the repertoire data. In healthy donors, age-related TCR diversity loss mainly reflected lost richness.

The V gene lost 2 bases and the J gene lost 5 bases, with 10 bases spanning the gap. There are 14 residues in the CDR3. Per germline, CDR1 MNHEY and CDR2 SMNVEV (reference sequence). TRB rearrangements spanning V, D and J were amplified using mixed TRB-A/B primers. One entry per CDR3 protein results from TCRdb running MiXCR on the multiplex PCR reads. The sample has some 9,000 distinct CDR3 sequences, around 57% seen once. The template was genomic DNA from peripheral blood, not RNA. This sequence joins TRBV27 and TRBJ2-1; possible D gene TRBD2, 5 bases. The clonotype comes from a human donor in good health. The material sequenced was blood. Here the CDR3 DNA reads TGTGCCAGCAGTTTAACGGGATTAGACAATGAGCAGTTCTTC. Its translation is CASSLTGLDNEQFF.